The text below deals with one T cell receptor beta chain. Per germline, CDR1 SEHNR and CDR2 FQNEAQ (reference sequence). Trimming shortened V by 5 bases and J by 0 bases, and 16 bases separated the two germline ends. This CDR3 is 17 amino acids long. The source of the sample is a study of blood T cell repertoires in COVID-19. On the study more broadly: The United States, Italy and Spain provided the acute and convalescent COVID-19 samples. T cells, B-cell-depleted T cells, or PBMCs supplied cDNA or gDNA.

Authors' data handling: Counts of nucleated cells, estimated from reference gene primer amplification, were obtained. This table comes from immunoSEQ multiplex PCR, and its TCRdb copy is limited to in-frame clones, with some not included. V, J and clone size were drawn from that table, and D and trimming were deduced from the DNA. The data show about 110,000 clones, 65% to 85% seen once. The specimen was peripheral blood. This receptor was obtained from a man aged 45 to 65 with acute or convalescent COVID-19. The chain recombines TRBV7-9 with TRBJ1-4; weak D call: TRBD1 (5 bases). The DNA for the CDR3 is TGTGCCAGCAGCGTATCCTCGGGGGGAGCAACTAATGAAAAACTGTTTTTT. The encoded protein is CASSVSSGGATNEKLFF.